The present T cell receptor (beta chain) was sequenced within a study of cytomegalovirus exposure and HLA in healthy donors. Whole-study findings and limits: When a later analysis compared HLA-associated TCR beta chains with equally common others, the HLA-associated chains turned out to be more clonally expanded and to have lower generation probabilities.

PCR used 60 Vbeta primers and 13 Jbeta primers. Profiling relied on immunoSEQ multiplex PCR, and the TCRdb table lists in-frame clones only, not all of them. The data show roughly 98,000 clones, about four fifths seen once. Per the germline V gene, CDR1 is MDHEN and CDR2 is SYDVKM. The CDR3 sequence is 14 residues long. Trimming removed 2 bases at V and 3 bases at J, with 8 bases between. As concerns this clone: What it recognizes is unknown.

The specimen sequenced was PBMCs. The receptor was derived from a man between 18 and 29 years old in good health and CMV-seropositive. The J gene is TRBJ1-5, the V gene TRBV28, with D unresolved. CDR3 in amino acids: CASSLGTLNQPQHF. Here the CDR3 DNA reads TGTGCCAGCAGTTTAGGCACGCTCAATCAGCCCCAGCATTTT.